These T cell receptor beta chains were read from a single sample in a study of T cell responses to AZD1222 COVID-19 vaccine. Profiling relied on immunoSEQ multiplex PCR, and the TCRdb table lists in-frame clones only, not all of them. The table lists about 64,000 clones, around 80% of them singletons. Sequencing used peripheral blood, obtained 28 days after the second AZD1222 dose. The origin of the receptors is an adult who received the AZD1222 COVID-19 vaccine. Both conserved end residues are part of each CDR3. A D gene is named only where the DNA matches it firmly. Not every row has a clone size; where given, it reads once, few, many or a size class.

cdr3_aa: CASSLRLLTHEQFF
cdr3_nt: TGTGCCAGCAGCTTAAGGTTACTTACACATGAGCAGTTCTTC
d_call: .
v_call: TRBV7-8
j_call: TRBJ2-1
clone_size: once

cdr3_aa: CASSRKGALNYGYTF
cdr3_nt: TGTGCCAGCAGCCGAAAGGGGGCATTGAACTATGGCTACACCTTC
d_call: TRBD1
v_call: TRBV5-8
j_call: TRBJ1-2
clone_size: .

cdr3_aa: CASSRGGAGQFF
cdr3_nt: TGTGCCAGCAGCCGGGGGGGGGCTGGGCAGTTCTTC
d_call: .
v_call: TRBV3-1/TRBV3-2
j_call: TRBJ2-1
clone_size: .

cdr3_aa: CATMTPRRQGASNEQYF
cdr3_nt: TGTGCCACCATGACACCACGGAGACAGGGGGCGTCAAATGAGCAGTACTTC
d_call: TRBD1
v_call: TRBV15
j_call: TRBJ2-7
clone_size: .

cdr3_aa: CASSPGAGGWSGELFF
cdr3_nt: TGCGCCAGCAGCCCCGGGGCGGGGGGTTGGTCCGGGGAGCTGTTTTTT
d_call: TRBD2
v_call: TRBV10-1
j_call: TRBJ2-2
clone_size: .

cdr3_aa: CASSEAADRYNQPQHF
cdr3_nt: TGTGCCAGCAGTGAAGCCGCAGACAGGTACAATCAGCCCCAGCATTTT
d_call: .
v_call: TRBV2
j_call: TRBJ1-5
clone_size: .

cdr3_aa: CASSLGGKNEQFF
cdr3_nt: TGCGCCAGCAGCTTGGGGGGGAAAAATGAGCAGTTCTTC
d_call: .
v_call: TRBV5-1
j_call: TRBJ2-1
clone_size: once

cdr3_aa: CASSQGGTGNTIYF
cdr3_nt: TGTGCCAGCAGCCAGGGGGGTACTGGAAACACCATATATTTT
d_call: .
v_call: TRBV3-1/TRBV3-2
j_call: TRBJ1-3
clone_size: few

cdr3_aa: CASSQMTSGGAYEQYF
cdr3_nt: TGCGCCAGCAGCCAGATGACTAGCGGGGGGGCCTACGAGCAGTACTTC
d_call: TRBD2
v_call: TRBV4-1
j_call: TRBJ2-7
clone_size: .

cdr3_aa: CAIRGSGGETEAFF
cdr3_nt: TGTGCCATCAGGGGGTCGGGTGGGGAAACTGAAGCTTTCTTT
d_call: .
v_call: TRBV10-3
j_call: TRBJ1-1
clone_size: once

cdr3_aa: CASSLLMDRSSGNTIYF
cdr3_nt: TGTGCCAGCAGCTTACTAATGGACAGAAGCTCTGGAAACACCATATATTTT
d_call: .
v_call: TRBV5-6
j_call: TRBJ1-3
clone_size: .

cdr3_aa: CAITDRGGTDTQYF
cdr3_nt: TGTGCCATCACCGACAGGGGAGGCACAGATACGCAGTATTTT
d_call: TRBD1
v_call: TRBV10-3
j_call: TRBJ2-3
clone_size: few

cdr3_aa: CASSESAGQHYGYTF
cdr3_nt: TGCGCCAGCAGTGAGTCCGCGGGACAGCACTATGGCTACACCTTC
d_call: TRBD1
v_call: TRBV10-2
j_call: TRBJ1-2
clone_size: .

cdr3_aa: CASSTDGGRKGYTF
cdr3_nt: TGTGCCAGCAGTACGGACGGGGGACGAAAGGGCTACACCTTC
d_call: .
v_call: TRBV6-5
j_call: TRBJ1-2
clone_size: .

cdr3_aa: CASSLGQGAYNEQFF
cdr3_nt: TGTGCCAGCAGCCTAGGACAGGGGGCTTACAATGAGCAGTTCTTC
d_call: TRBD1
v_call: TRBV5-4
j_call: TRBJ2-1
clone_size: few

cdr3_aa: CASSEDVGPNTEAFF
cdr3_nt: TGTGCCAGCAGTGAAGACGTCGGCCCGAACACTGAAGCTTTCTTT
d_call: .
v_call: TRBV2
j_call: TRBJ1-1
clone_size: .

cdr3_aa: CASSLPNQPQHF
cdr3_nt: TGTGCCAGCAGCTTACCTAATCAGCCCCAGCATTTT
d_call: .
v_call: TRBV7-6
j_call: TRBJ1-5
clone_size: .

cdr3_aa: CASSGYFQRDQPQHF
cdr3_nt: TGCGCCAGCAGCGGCTATTTTCAGCGCGATCAGCCCCAGCATTTT
d_call: .
v_call: TRBV4-3
j_call: TRBJ1-5
clone_size: .

cdr3_aa: CASSLTDSGNTIYF
cdr3_nt: TGCGCCAGCAGCTTGACAGACTCTGGAAACACCATATATTTT
d_call: .
v_call: TRBV5-1
j_call: TRBJ1-3
clone_size: .

cdr3_aa: CAWSVLGNTGELFF
cdr3_nt: TGTGCCTGGAGTGTACTGGGAAACACCGGGGAGCTGTTTTTT
d_call: .
v_call: TRBV30
j_call: TRBJ2-2
clone_size: .

cdr3_aa: CASSPSWDADYGYTF
cdr3_nt: TGTGCCAGCAGCCCCAGCTGGGACGCAGACTATGGCTACACCTTC
d_call: .
v_call: TRBV11-1
j_call: TRBJ1-2
clone_size: .

cdr3_aa: CAGSAGREETQYF
cdr3_nt: TGTGCCGGTTCGGCGGGGAGGGAAGAGACCCAGTACTTC
d_call: TRBD2
v_call: TRBV11-2
j_call: TRBJ2-5
clone_size: .

cdr3_aa: CASSQGPGYGYTF
cdr3_nt: TGTGCCAGCAGCCAAGGGCCAGGCTATGGCTACACCTTC
d_call: .
v_call: TRBV3-1/TRBV3-2
j_call: TRBJ1-2
clone_size: .

cdr3_aa: CASSLGGLGWGEKLFF
cdr3_nt: TGTGCCAGCAGTTTAGGCGGTCTCGGGTGGGGTGAAAAACTGTTTTTT
d_call: .
v_call: TRBV28
j_call: TRBJ1-4
clone_size: .